The entry that follows covers one TCR beta chain sequence. This clone was found a few times. The clone's antigen remains unknown. Base qualities are not at hand, and no much larger clone is one base apart. From each donor, a single peripheral blood sample of around 0.12 L on average was drawn into heparinised tubes. Using a panel that included CD45RO, CCR7, CD25, CD127, CD95 and CD27, naive, central memory, regulatory and stem cell-like memory CD4+ T cells were sorted on a BD FACSAria II. Every sorted population had a purity above 95%. PBMCs were isolated immediately by Lymphoprep density gradient centrifugation and stained directly without culture. To minimize batch effects, samples were stained and sorted in pairs, one healthy donor with one patient per experiment. Trimming leaves V shorter by 0 bases and J shorter by 5 bases, with the junction holding 9 bases beyond the gene matches. From cysteine to phenylalanine, the CDR3 is 17 amino acids long. The only DNA kept is the CDR3, 51 bases in frame from the first base. From a lookup of the germline V gene, CDR1 and CDR2 are ENHRY and SYGVKD.

The High Capacity cDNA Reverse Transcription Kit was used to reverse transcribe all of the isolated RNA, meaning that expressed TCRB transcripts were what got sequenced. Deep immunoSEQ sequencing was performed on naive, central memory and regulatory T cell samples, with an average of around 3.5 million total reads per sample. Sorted cells were lysed in RLT buffer, and RNA was extracted using DNase-treated RNeasy Micro or Mini kits according to cell number. To prevent cross-contamination, every cell subset was processed on its own, while patient and healthy donor samples were processed together. TCRB sequences were amplified from cDNA with the immunoSEQ multiplex PCR, producing 87-bp fragments spanning the CDR3 region. The amplicons were sequenced using the Illumina HiSeq platform. The paper's processing steps were these. PCR bias was computationally corrected using synthetic template baselines, reads within Hamming distance 2 were collapsed, and singletons that could not be merged were discarded. Reads were aligned against IMGT to assign V, D and J genes, CDR3 length and insertions or deletions at six rearrangement sites. Within each subset, clonotype counts were normalized to sorted cell number, after which true diversity and Gini coefficients were computed with the tcR R package. The overlap coefficient, calculated on TCRB nucleotide sequences, was used to quantify repertoire sharing. As a proxy for the pre-selection repertoire, out-of-frame TCRB sequences from naive cells were analyzed. TCRdb's version of the immuneACCESS table is confined to in-frame rearrangements and falls short of the full clone set. An unresolved V gene accounts for under half of the shortfall where checked; the remainder is of unknown origin. The DNA gave D and trimming, while V, J and clone size come from that table. This sample is represented by hundreds of thousands of clones; around 12% of them were singletons. Around 0.015% of the sample rests with the top ten.

The data stem from a study of beta chain features in type 1 diabetes (dated by TCRdb to 2017 to 2018). The study in broad terms: Mean age, gender distribution, total cell number and subset yield did not differ between patients and healthy donors. A total of 85 million to 140 million sorted cells were examined across all samples, and a strong correlation was observed between cell number per subset and RNA yield. In the study, recently diagnosed type 1 diabetes patients and matched healthy donors were compared on the TCRB repertoires of their sorted circulating CD4+ T cell subsets. Whereas all 30 or so donors provided naive and central memory subsets, regulatory and stem cell-like memory subsets were isolated from just 8 patients and roughly eight healthy donors. Overall results and qualifications from the work: Sequencing cDNA rather than genomic DNA could over-represent highly expressing activated cells, although activation and CD3 levels did not differ between groups. Naive, central memory and regulatory TCRB repertoires appeared to be more alike among patients than among healthy donors. Patients with type 1 diabetes made fewer insertions and deleted more nucleotides at VDJ recombination sites, implying thymic rearrangement abnormalities. PCR may preferentially amplify shorter templates, but because patient and control samples were amplified and corrected together, any resulting skew would affect both groups equally. Because the HLA sub-analyses included only small numbers of individuals, any influence of HLA type on TCRB rearrangement was left unresolved. A moderate but significant shortening of TCRB CDR3 length was observed in type 1 diabetes patients in all four CD4+ subsets.

The sequence is built from TRBV10-3 and TRBJ2-7; 11 of the junction bases match TRBD2. The sequence derives from a man in his late teens or twenties in good health. The sequenced sample consisted of naive CD4+ T cells from blood. This sample's cell subset or site label indicates: true naive CD4+ T cells. The CDR3 has the sequence CAISESAFSGGDDEQYF. The sequenced DNA is TGTGCCATCAGTGAGTCGGCATTTAGCGGGGGGGACGACGAGCAGTACTTC.